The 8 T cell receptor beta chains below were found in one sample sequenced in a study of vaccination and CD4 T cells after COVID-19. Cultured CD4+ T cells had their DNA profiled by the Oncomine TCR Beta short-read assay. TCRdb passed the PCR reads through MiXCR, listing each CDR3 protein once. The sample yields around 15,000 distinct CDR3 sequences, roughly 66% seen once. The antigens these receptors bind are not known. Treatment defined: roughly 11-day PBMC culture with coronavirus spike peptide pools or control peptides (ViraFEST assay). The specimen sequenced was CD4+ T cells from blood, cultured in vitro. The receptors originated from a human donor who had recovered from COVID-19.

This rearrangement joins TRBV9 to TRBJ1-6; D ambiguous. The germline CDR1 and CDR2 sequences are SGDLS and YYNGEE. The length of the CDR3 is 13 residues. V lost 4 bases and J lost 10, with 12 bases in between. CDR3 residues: CASSNPSGSPLHF. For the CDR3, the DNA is TGTGCCAGCAGCAACCCCTCGGGGTCACCCCTCCACTTT.

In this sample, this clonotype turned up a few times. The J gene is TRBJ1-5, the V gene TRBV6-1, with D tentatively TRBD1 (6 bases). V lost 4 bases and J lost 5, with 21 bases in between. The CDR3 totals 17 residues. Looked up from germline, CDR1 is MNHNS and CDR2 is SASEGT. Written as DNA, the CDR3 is TGTGCCAGCAGTGCCTATCGACAGGCTAGAATGGATCAGCCCCAGCATTTT. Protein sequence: CASSAYRQARMDQPQHF.

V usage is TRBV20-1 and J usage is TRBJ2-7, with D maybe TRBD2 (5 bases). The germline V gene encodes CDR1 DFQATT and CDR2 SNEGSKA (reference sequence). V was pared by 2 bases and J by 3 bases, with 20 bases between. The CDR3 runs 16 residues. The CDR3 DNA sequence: TGCAGTGCTAGACCCCTCGCCGGGGAATGGGACTACGAGCAGTACTTC. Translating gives CSARPLAGEWDYEQYF.

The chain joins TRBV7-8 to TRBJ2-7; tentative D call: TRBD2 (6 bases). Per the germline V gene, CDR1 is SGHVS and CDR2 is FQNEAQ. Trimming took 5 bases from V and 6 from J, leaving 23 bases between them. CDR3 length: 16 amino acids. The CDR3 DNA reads TGTGCCAGCAGCCCGGAACCGGGGCGGGGTCTTTTCGAGCAGTACTTC. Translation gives CASSPEPGRGLFEQYF.

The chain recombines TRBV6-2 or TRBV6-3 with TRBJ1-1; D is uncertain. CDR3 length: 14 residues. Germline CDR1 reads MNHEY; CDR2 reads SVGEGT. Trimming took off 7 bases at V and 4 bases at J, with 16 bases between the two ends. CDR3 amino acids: CASNSRTLSTEAFF. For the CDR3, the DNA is TGTGCCAGCAATTCACGGACCCTGAGCACTGAAGCTTTCTTT.

The CDR3 DNA reads as TGTGCCAGCACAGAATCCCAGGGGATCCGTGGTGGCTACACCTTC. Its translation is CASTESQGIRGGYTF. V is TRBV18 and J is TRBJ1-2; the D gene is possibly TRBD1 (6 bases). CDR3 length: 15 amino acids. Trimming cost V 8 bases and J 7 bases, with 23 bases left between them. The V gene's germline CDR1 is KGHSH and CDR2 LQKENI.

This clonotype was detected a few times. This chain's CDR3 is CASSLDGNRARPQHF. CDR3 sequence (DNA): TGTGCCAGCAGCTTAGATGGGAACAGGGCGCGTCCCCAGCATTTT. The rearrangement joins TRBV11-3 to TRBJ1-5; TRBD1 might be the D (6 bases). The V gene's germline CDR1 is SGHNT and CDR2 YENEEA. This CDR3 is built from 15 residues. The V and J ends lost 0 bases and 10 bases respectively, with 16 bases between them.

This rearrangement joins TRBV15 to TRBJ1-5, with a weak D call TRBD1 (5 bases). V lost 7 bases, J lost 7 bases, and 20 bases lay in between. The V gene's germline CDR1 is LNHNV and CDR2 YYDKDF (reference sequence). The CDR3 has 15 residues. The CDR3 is CATNRGRGERQPQHF. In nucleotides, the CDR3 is TGTGCCACCAATCGCGGACGGGGGGAAAGGCAGCCCCAGCATTTT.